In its sample, the clone carrying this T cell receptor beta chain was seen a few times. The antigen remains unidentified. CDR3 length: 13 residues. Trimming took off 5 bases at V and 0 bases at J, with 5 bases between the two ends. With a J-beta primer mix and a sample-barcoded 5' primer, a second PCR ran 7 to 11 cycles. Any given sample supplied a minimum of 3 million CDR3-containing paired-end reads. TCRdb re-analysed the 5' RACE reads in MiXCR, keeping a single row per CDR3 protein. The sample includes more than 800,000 distinct CDR3 sequences, under 55% seen only once; the top ten take around 18%. The entry originates in a study of blood T cells in healthy people across ages. Findings and caveats of the study: From one million sequenced T cells, diversity estimates were lower bounds. With unsorted PBMCs, a conclusive comparison of naive versus antigen-experienced cells was not possible. Possibly, changes in expanded clonotypes were confounded because donor CMV status was unknown.

The chain links TRBV12-3 or TRBV12-4 to TRBJ2-1; no firm D call. What was sequenced was blood. The clonotype originates from a woman aged 55-70 years in good health. The CDR3 protein is CASSPYSYNEQFF. In DNA, the CDR3 is TGTGCCAGCAGTCCCTACTCCTACAATGAGCAGTTCTTC.